A selection of T cell receptor beta chains follows, all from one sample in a study of long-term antiretroviral therapy in people with HIV. Method: immunoSEQ multiplex PCR; TCRdb's copy keeps in-frame clones and lacks some. The sample includes about 19,000 clones, over 65% seen only once; the top ten take approximately 15%. Here the sequenced sample was unsorted PBMCs, taken 0.5 years before starting antiretroviral therapy. The receptors here all came from a woman aged 45 to 65 with HIV. CDR3s include the opening cysteine and the closing phenylalanine or tryptophan. Fields, in order: CDR3 length, D gene, V gene, J gene, clone size, CDR3 DNA, CDR3 protein. The D gene is left open where the match is weak. Clone sizes are given selectively: once, few, many, or a class where the clone is expanded.

12	-	TRBV11-2	TRBJ2-5	-	TGTGCCAGCAGCCATGGGGAGGAGACCCAGTACTTC	CASSHGEETQYF
16	-	TRBV27	TRBJ1-6	few	TGTGCCAGCAGCCGACAGCTGAGCTCCTATAATTCACCCCTCCACTTT	CASSRQLSSYNSPLHF
17	TRBD1	TRBV7-9	TRBJ2-3	-	TGTGCCAGCAGCTGGCCACTAGGGGACAGGACCACAGATACGCAGTATTTT	CASSWPLGDRTTDTQYF
13	TRBD1	TRBV27	TRBJ2-4	-	TGTGCCAGCAGTATTTCAGGGGGCGGGAAGCGGTACTTC	CASSISGGGKRYF
14	-	TRBV9	TRBJ2-2	-	TGTGCCAGCAGCGTAGAGGTGAACACCGGGGAGCTGTTTTTT	CASSVEVNTGELFF
14	TRBD1	TRBV7-3	TRBJ2-2	few	TGTGCCAGCAGCTCCTTGACAGGGTCCGGGGAGCTGTTTTTT	CASSSLTGSGELFF
18	-	TRBV4-1	TRBJ2-1	-	TGCGCCAGCAGCCAAGAACAAGTAGGCGGGGTCCCCTACAATGAGCAGTTCTTC	CASSQEQVGGVPYNEQFF
14	TRBD1	TRBV12-5	TRBJ1-1	-	TGTGCTAGTGGTTCGACAGGGATGAACACTGAAGCTTTCTTT	CASGSTGMNTEAFF
14	-	TRBV25-1	TRBJ1-1	-	TGTGCCAGCAGTGAGGGGGATGGGGTCACTGAAGCTTTCTTT	CASSEGDGVTEAFF
14	TRBD1	TRBV4-1	TRBJ1-5	-	TGCGCCAGCAGCTACGACAGGGGGGATCAGCCCCAGCATTTT	CASSYDRGDQPQHF